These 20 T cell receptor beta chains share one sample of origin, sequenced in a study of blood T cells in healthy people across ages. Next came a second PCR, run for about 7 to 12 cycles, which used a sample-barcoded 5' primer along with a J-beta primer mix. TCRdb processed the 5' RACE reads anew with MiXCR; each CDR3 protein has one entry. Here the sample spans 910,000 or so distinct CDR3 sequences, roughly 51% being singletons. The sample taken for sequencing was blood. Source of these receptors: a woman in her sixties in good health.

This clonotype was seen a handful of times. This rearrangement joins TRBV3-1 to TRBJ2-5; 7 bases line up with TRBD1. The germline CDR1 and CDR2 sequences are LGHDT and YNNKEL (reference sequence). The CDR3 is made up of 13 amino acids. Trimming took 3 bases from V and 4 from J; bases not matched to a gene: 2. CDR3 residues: CASSQTGSETQYF. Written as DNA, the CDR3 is TGTGCCAGCAGCCAGACAGGGTCAGAGACCCAGTACTTC.

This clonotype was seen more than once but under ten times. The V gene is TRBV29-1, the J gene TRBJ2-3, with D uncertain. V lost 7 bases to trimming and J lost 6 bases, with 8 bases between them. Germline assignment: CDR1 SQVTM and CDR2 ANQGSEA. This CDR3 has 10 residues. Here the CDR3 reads CSARSDTQYF. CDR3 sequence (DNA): TGCAGCGCCCGTTCCGATACGCAGTATTTT.

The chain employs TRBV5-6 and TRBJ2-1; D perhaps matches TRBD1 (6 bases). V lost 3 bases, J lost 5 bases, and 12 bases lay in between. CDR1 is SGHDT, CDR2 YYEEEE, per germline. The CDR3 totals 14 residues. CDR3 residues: CASSWTNRDNEQFF. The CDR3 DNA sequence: TGTGCCAGCAGCTGGACCAACAGGGACAATGAGCAGTTCTTC. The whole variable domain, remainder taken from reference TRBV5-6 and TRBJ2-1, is DAGVTQSPTHLIKTRGQQVTLRCSPKSGHDTVSWYQQALGQGPQFIFQYYEEEERQRGNFPDRFSGHQFPNYSSELNVNALLLGDSALYLCASSWTNRDNEQFFGPGTRLTVL.

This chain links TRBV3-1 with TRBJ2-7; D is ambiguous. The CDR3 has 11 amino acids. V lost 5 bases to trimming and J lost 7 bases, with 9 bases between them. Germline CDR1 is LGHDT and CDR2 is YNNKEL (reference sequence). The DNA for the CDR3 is TGTGCCAGCAGCTCAGCCCTAGAGCAGTACTTC. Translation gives CASSSALEQYF.

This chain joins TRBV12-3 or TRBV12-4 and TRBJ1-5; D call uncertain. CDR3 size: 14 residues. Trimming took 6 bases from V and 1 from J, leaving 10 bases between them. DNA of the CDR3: TGTGCCAGCAGCCGAGCAGGAAGCAATCAGCCCCAGCATTTT. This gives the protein CASSRAGSNQPQHF.

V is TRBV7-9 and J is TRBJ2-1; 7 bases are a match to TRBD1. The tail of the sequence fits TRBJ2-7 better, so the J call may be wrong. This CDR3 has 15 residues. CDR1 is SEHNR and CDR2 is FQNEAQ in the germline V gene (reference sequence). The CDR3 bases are TGTGCCAGCAGCTCAACAGGGGCGGTCAACAATGAGCAGTACTTC. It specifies CASSSTGAVNNEQYF.

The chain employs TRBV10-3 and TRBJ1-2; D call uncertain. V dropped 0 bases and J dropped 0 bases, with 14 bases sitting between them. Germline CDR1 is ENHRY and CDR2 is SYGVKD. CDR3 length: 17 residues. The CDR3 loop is CAISESGRTATNYGYTF. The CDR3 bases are TGTGCCATCAGTGAGTCCGGACGGACTGCGACTAACTATGGCTACACCTTC.

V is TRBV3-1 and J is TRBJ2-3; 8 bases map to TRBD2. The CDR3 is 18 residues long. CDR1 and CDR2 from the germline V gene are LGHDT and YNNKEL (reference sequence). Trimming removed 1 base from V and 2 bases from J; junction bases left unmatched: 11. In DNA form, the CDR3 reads TGTGCCAGCAGCCAAGGGTGGCTTCCGGGGGGGGACACAGATACGCAGTATTTT. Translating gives CASSQGWLPGGDTDTQYF.

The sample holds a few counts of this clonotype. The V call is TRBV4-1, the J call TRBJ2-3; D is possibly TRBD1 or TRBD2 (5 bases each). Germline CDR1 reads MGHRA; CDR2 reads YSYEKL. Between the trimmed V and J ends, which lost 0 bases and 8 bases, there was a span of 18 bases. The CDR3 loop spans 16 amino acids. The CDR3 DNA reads TGCGCCAGCAGCCAAGACCCCGGGGCCAGGCAAGGTACGCAGTATTTT. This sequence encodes CASSQDPGARQGTQYF.

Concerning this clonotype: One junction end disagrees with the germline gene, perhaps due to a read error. The CDR3 nucleotides are TGTGTCAGCAGTGCAGGGGGCCCTATCACCGGTACGCAGTATTTT. Residues: CVSSAGGPITGTQYF. V is TRBV6-5 and J is TRBJ2-3, with TRBD1 matching 8 bases. This CDR3 has 15 amino acids. Germline V gene sequence: CDR1 MNHEY, CDR2 SVGAGI.

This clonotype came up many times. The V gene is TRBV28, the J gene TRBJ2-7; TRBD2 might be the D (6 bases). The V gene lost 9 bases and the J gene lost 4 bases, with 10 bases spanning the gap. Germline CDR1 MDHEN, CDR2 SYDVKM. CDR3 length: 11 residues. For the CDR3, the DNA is TGTGCCAGTAGGAGGGCGTACGAGCAGTACTTC. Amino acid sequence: CASRRAYEQYF.

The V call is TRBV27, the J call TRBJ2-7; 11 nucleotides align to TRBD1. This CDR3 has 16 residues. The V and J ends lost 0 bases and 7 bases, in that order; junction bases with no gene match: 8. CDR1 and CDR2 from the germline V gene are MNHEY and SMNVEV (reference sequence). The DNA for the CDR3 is TGTGCCAGCAGTTTATCCTGGGACAGGGGGATAGAGGAGCAGTACTTC. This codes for CASSLSWDRGIEEQYF.

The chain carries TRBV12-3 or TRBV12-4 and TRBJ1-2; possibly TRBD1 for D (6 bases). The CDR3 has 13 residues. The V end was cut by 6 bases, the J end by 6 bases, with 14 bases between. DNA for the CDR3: TGTGCCAGCAGGACCGACAGGTTCAATGGCTACACCTTC. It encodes CASRTDRFNGYTF.

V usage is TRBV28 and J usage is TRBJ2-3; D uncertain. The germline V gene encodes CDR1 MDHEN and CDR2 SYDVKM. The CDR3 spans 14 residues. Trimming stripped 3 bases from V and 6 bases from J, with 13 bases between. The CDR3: CASSFLADGDTQYF. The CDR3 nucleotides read TGTGCCAGCAGTTTCCTGGCCGATGGTGATACGCAGTATTTT.

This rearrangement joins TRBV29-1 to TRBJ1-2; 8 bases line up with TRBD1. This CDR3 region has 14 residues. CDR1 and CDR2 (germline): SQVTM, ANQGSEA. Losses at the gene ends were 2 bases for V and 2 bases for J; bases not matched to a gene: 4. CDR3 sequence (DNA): TGCAGCGTTGAAAGGACAGGGTCAAACTATGGCTACACCTTC. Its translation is CSVERTGSNYGYTF.

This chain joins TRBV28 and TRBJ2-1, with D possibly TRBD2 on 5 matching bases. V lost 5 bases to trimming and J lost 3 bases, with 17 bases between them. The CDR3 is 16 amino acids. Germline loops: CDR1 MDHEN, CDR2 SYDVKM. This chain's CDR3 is CASSLIQTEGYNEQFF. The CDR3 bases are TGTGCCAGCAGTCTCATTCAGACCGAGGGCTACAATGAGCAGTTCTTC.

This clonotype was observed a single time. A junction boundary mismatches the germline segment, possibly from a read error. The CDR3 nucleotides read TGTGCCTTCAGTACTACAGGGGACCCTGGGGGGGATACGCAGTATTTT. This gives the protein CAFSTTGDPGGDTQYF. The chain combines TRBV10-3 with TRBJ2-3; D perhaps matches TRBD1 (7 bases). The germline V gene encodes CDR1 ENHRY and CDR2 SYGVKD. The CDR3 totals 16 residues.

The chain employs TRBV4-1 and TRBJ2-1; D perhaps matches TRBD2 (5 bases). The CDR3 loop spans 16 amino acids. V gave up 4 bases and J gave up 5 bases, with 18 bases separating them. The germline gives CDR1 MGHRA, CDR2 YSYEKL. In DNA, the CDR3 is TGCGCCAGCAGCCGGACCCGGGAAGCCCAGCACAATGAGCAGTTCTTC. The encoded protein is CASSRTREAQHNEQFF.

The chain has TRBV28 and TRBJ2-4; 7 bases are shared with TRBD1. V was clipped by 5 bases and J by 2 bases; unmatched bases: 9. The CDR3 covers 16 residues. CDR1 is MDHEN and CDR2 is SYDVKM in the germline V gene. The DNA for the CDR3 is TGTGCCAGCAGTCCAGGCAGGGGGAGAACCAAAAACATTCAGTACTTC. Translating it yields CASSPGRGRTKNIQYF.

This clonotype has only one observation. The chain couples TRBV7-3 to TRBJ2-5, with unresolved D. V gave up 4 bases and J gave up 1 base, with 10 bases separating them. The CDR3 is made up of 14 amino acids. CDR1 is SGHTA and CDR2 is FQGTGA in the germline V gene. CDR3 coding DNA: TGTGCCAGCAGCTCTGGTCCGGTCCAAGAGACCCAGTACTTC. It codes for CASSSGPVQETQYF.